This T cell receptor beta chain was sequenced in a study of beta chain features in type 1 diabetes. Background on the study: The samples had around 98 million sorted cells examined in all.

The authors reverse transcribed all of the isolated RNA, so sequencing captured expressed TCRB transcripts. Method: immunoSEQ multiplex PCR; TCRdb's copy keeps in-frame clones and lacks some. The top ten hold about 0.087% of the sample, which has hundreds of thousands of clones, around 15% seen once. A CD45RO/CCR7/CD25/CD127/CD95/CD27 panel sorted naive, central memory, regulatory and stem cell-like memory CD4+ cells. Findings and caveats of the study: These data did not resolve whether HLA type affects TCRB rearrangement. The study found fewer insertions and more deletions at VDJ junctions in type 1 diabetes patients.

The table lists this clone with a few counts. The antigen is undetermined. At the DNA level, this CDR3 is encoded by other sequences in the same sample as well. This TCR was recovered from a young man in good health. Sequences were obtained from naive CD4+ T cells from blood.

Here the CDR3 reads CASSLVGTDTQYF. The DNA for the CDR3 is TGCGCCAGCAGCTTGGTAGGGACAGATACGCAGTATTTT. The chain uses TRBV5-1 and TRBJ2-3; D call uncertain. This CDR3 has 13 amino acids. V gave up 0 bases and J gave up 3 bases, with 5 bases separating them. CDR1 is SGHRS, CDR2 YFSETQ, per germline.